The clone carrying this T cell receptor beta chain has more than one count but fewer than ten. Its antigen is currently unknown. The authors reverse transcribed all of the isolated RNA, so sequencing captured expressed TCRB transcripts. When averaged, stem cell-like memory T cell samples yielded about 1 million reads. The data were produced by immunoSEQ multiplex PCR, yet TCRdb's version contains in-frame clones alone and is incomplete. The sample has over 100,000 clones, about 40% seen once. The record originates from a study of beta chain features in type 1 diabetes. Study at large: Researchers looked at some 99 million sorted cells across all samples.

Germline V gene lookup returns CDR1 SQVTM and CDR2 ANQGSEA. V was pared by 7 bases and J by 5 bases, with 15 bases between. The CDR3 totals 13 residues. The study's findings and limits: The study notes PCR might favor shorter templates equally in patients and controls. Healthy donors had naive, central memory and Treg TCRB repertoires that appeared less similar than those seen among patients.

Source material: stem cell memory CD4+ T cells from blood. This TCR derives from a woman between 18 and 30 years old in good health. The chain links TRBV29-1 to TRBJ1-5; D perhaps matches TRBD1 (5 bases). CDR3 nucleotides: TGCAGCGCCGGACGGGGGAAGGATCAGCCCCAGCATTTT. Translation: CSAGRGKDQPQHF.